A selection of T cell receptor beta chains follows, all from one sample in a study of blood T cell repertoires in COVID-19. Using immunoSEQ multiplex PCR, the repertoire was profiled, and TCRdb retains in-frame clones only, with some absent. The repertoire includes about 360,000 clones, 80% to 90% of them detected once, and 1.3% sits in the top ten. Sequencing input: PBMCs or T cells enriched from blood (not recorded which). The source of these receptors is a man under 40 who had recovered from COVID-19. The CDR3 runs from the conserved cysteine through the conserved F or W. D genes are given only for firm matches. Only some rows state a clone size, as once, few, many or a class for expanded clones.

.	TRBV6-6	12	TRBJ1-5	.	TGTGCCAGCAGCCTACTCGATCAGCCCCAGCATTTT	CASSLLDQPQHF
.	TRBV11-2	18	TRBJ2-1	.	TGTGCCAGCAGCTTAGATCTAACAGGCGGGATAAGGAACAATGAGCAGTTCTTC	CASSLDLTGGIRNNEQFF
.	TRBV14	16	TRBJ2-6	TRBD1	TGTGCCAGCAGCCAAGGGACAGGGGTTGGGGCCAACGTCCTGACTTTC	CASSQGTGVGANVLTF
.	TRBV6-5	15	TRBJ2-7	TRBD1	TGTGCCAGCAGCTACGGACAGGGACCCGCCTACGAGCAGTACTTC	CASSYGQGPAYEQYF
.	TRBV15	20	TRBJ1-5	TRBD1	TGTGCCACCAGCAGAGACCGAGGGACAGGGGGCCGGGTAGGAAATCAGCCCCAGCATTTT	CATSRDRGTGGRVGNQPQHF
.	TRBV5-1	15	TRBJ1-4	TRBD1	TGCGCCAGCAGCGCGAGGACAGGTCCTAATGAAAAACTGTTTTTT	CASSARTGPNEKLFF
.	TRBV5-1	19	TRBJ1-2	TRBD1	TGCGCCAGCAGCCCAACCTCCGGGACAGGGTCGTGGGGTAACTATGGCTACACCTTC	CASSPTSGTGSWGNYGYTF
.	TRBV30	13	TRBJ1-2	.	TGTGCCTGGAGTGTCCAAATAGGGGTAGGCTACACCTTC	CAWSVQIGVGYTF
.	TRBV29-1	17	TRBJ2-7	TRBD2	TGCAGCGTGGCCACCGACCTTCTTAGCGGGGGGGCCTACGAGCAGTACTTC	CSVATDLLSGGAYEQYF
.	TRBV11-2	15	TRBJ2-7	TRBD1	TGTGCCAGCAGTCCCGGGGCAGGGGGCATGTACGAGCAGTACTTC	CASSPGAGGMYEQYF
.	TRBV4-3	20	TRBJ2-7	TRBD2	TGCGCCAGCAGCCAAGATCCCTTGATAGCGGGGGGGGGACCATCCTACGAGCAGTACTTC	CASSQDPLIAGGGPSYEQYF
.	TRBV10-1	13	TRBJ2-5	.	TGCGCCAGCAGTGCACGGAGGGAAGAGACCCAGTACTTC	CASSARREETQYF
.	TRBV11-2	15	TRBJ1-2	.	TGTGCCAGCAGCTTAGGCGGGGGCATCAGCTATGGCTACACCTTC	CASSLGGGISYGYTF
.	TRBV5-1	15	TRBJ2-7	TRBD1	TGCGCCAGCAGCCCTTCCTGGGACAGGGTACACGAGCAGTACTTC	CASSPSWDRVHEQYF
.	TRBV19	15	TRBJ1-5	TRBD1	TGTGCCAGTACCCCAGACAGGGCGCACAATCAGCCCCAGCATTTT	CASTPDRAHNQPQHF
.	TRBV7-9	15	TRBJ2-7	.	TGTGCCAGCAGCTTAGCGCTGGCCAGCTCCTACGAGCAGTACTTC	CASSLALASSYEQYF
.	TRBV6-1	17	TRBJ1-1	TRBD1	TGTGCCAGCAGTGTGCGGACAGGGCGATACCTGAACACTGAAGCTTTCTTT	CASSVRTGRYLNTEAFF
.	TRBV3-1/TRBV3-2	14	TRBJ1-5	.	TGTGCCAGCAGCCAAGCTAGTAGCAATCAGCCCCAGCATTTT	CASSQASSNQPQHF
.	TRBV9	15	TRBJ2-1	.	TGTGCCAGCAGCCCCGAAAGGGCGGGTGTCGATGAGCAGTTCTTC	CASSPERAGVDEQFF
.	TRBV19	16	TRBJ2-2	.	TGTGCCAGTAGTGCCATCCTAGGGGCGCACACCGGGGAGCTGTTTTTT	CASSAILGAHTGELFF
.	TRBV30	13	TRBJ1-3	.	TGTGCCTCGACACACAGCTCTGGAAACACCATATATTTT	CASTHSSGNTIYF
.	TRBV5-6	16	TRBJ1-1	.	TGTGCCAGCAGCCGTGGAGAGGGGGTTCTGAACACTGAAGCTTTCTTT	CASSRGEGVLNTEAFF
.	TRBV18	16	TRBJ2-6	.	TGTGCCAGCTCACCGAACGAGCTCTCTGGGGCCAACGTCCTGACTTTC	CASSPNELSGANVLTF
many	TRBV19	16	TRBJ1-1	TRBD1	TGTGCCAGTAGTATCGGTTTTGGGGACAGGAACACTGAAGCTTTCTTT	CASSIGFGDRNTEAFF
.	TRBV30	14	TRBJ2-7	TRBD1	TGTGCCTGGAGTGTTAGAACAGGGGTTCGCGAGCAGTACTTC	CAWSVRTGVREQYF
.	TRBV7-2	15	TRBJ2-2	TRBD1	TGTGCCAGCAGCTTCTTTTCAGGGGGCACCGGGGAGCTGTTTTTT	CASSFFSGGTGELFF
.	TRBV12-3/TRBV12-4	13	TRBJ1-6	.	TGTGCCAGCAGTTTAAGTCGGGTTTCACCCCTCCACTTT	CASSLSRVSPLHF
.	TRBV20-1	11	TRBJ1-2	TRBD1	TGCAGTGCTACAGGGGGAAATGGCTACACCTTC	CSATGGNGYTF
.	TRBV15	14	TRBJ1-2	TRBD1	TGTGCCACCAGCAGGGGACAGGGGGTCTATGGCTACACCTTC	CATSRGQGVYGYTF
.	TRBV7-8	12	TRBJ1-1	.	TGTGCCAGCAGCTATGCAGACACTGAAGCTTTCTTT	CASSYADTEAFF
.	TRBV5-4	16	TRBJ2-3	TRBD2	TGTGCCAGCAGCTTGGAAGGGACTAGCGGTGCAGATACGCAGTATTTT	CASSLEGTSGADTQYF
.	TRBV6-2/TRBV6-3	14	TRBJ1-5	.	TGTGCCAGCAGTATGTGGGGGGGCAGTCAGCCCCAGCATTTT	CASSMWGGSQPQHF
.	TRBV29-1	11	TRBJ2-7	.	TGCAGCGTTGGGAGGGGCTACGAGCAGTACTTC	CSVGRGYEQYF
.	TRBV7-2	13	TRBJ1-5	.	TGTGCCAGCAGCTTAGTTTCCCAGGAGCCCCAGCATTTT	CASSLVSQEPQHF
.	TRBV5-5	17	TRBJ2-1	TRBD2	TGTGCCAGCAGCTTGGTTAGCGGGGGGGCTTCCTACAATGAGCAGTTCTTC	CASSLVSGGASYNEQFF
.	TRBV19	15	TRBJ2-2	.	TGTGCCAGTAGTATAGCGAGGGTCAACACCGGGGAGCTGTTTTTT	CASSIARVNTGELFF
.	TRBV4-1	13	TRBJ1-1	.	TGCGCCAGCTACGGCGGGGAGAGAACTGAAGCTTTCTTT	CASYGGERTEAFF
once	TRBV4-3	17	TRBJ2-7	.	TGCGCCAGCAGCCTAGTGGCGAGTGGAGGGGCCTCCTACGAGCAGTACTTC	CASSLVASGGASYEQYF
.	TRBV6-5	14	TRBJ1-1	TRBD1	TGTGCCAGCAGCCTACAGGGGGCCGGCACTGAAGCTTTCTTT	CASSLQGAGTEAFF
.	TRBV7-2	14	TRBJ1-4	TRBD1	TGTGCCAGCAGGGGACAGGGAAGAAATGAAAAACTGTTTTTT	CASRGQGRNEKLFF
many	TRBV18	14	TRBJ1-2	.	TGTGCCAGCTCACCCGGACAGTCTAACTATGGCTACACCTTC	CASSPGQSNYGYTF